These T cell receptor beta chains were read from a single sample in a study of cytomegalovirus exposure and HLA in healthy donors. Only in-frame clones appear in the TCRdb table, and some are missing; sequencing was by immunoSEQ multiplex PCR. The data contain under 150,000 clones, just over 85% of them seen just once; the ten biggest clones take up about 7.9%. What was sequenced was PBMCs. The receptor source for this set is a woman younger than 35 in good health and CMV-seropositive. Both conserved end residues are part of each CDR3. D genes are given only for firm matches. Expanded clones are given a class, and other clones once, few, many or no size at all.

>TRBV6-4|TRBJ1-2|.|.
TGTGCCAGCAGTGATGGGGGCGACTATGGCTACACCTTC
CASSDGGDYGYTF
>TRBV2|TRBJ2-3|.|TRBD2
TGTGCCACCCCTAGGCTAGCGGGAGGTGCAGATACGCAGTATTTT
CATPRLAGGADTQYF
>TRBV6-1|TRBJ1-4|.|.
TGTGCCAGCACCACAGTTAATAATGAAAAACTGTTTTTT
CASTTVNNEKLFF
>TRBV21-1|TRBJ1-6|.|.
TGTGCCAGCTCAGCTTCCGGGACAGGGCCGGATTCACCCCTCCACTTT
CASSASGTGPDSPLHF
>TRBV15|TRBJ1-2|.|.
TGTGCCACCAGCAGAGGCCCGGAGGGTGGCTACACCTTC
CATSRGPEGGYTF
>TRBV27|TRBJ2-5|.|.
TGTGCCAGCAGTTTTAGCAGCCTTCAAGAGACCCAGTACTTC
CASSFSSLQETQYF
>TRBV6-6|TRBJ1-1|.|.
TGTGCCAGCAGTACCGGACAATTTGAAGCTTTCTTT
CASSTGQFEAFF
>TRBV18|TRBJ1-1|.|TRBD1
TGTGCCAGCTCACCTCAACAGGGGGTGAACACTGAAGCTTTCTTT
CASSPQQGVNTEAFF
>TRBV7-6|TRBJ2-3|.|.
TGTGCCAGCAGCTTAGTCTCAGATACGCAGTATTTT
CASSLVSDTQYF
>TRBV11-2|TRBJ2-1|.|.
TGTGCCAGCAGCCCCCCGGGGAATGAGCAGTTCTTC
CASSPPGNEQFF
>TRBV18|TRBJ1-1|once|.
TGTGCCAGCTCACCAAACGGGGGGTTGGGAGCTTTCTTT
CASSPNGGLGAFF
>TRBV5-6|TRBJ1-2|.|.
TGTGCCAGCAGCGACCTCCAGGTCTATGGCTACACCTTC
CASSDLQVYGYTF
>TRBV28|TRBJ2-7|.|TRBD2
TGTGCCAGCAGTCCCCTTCTAGCGGGCTACTACGAGCAGTACTTC
CASSPLLAGYYEQYF
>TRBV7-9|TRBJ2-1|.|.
TGTGCCAGCAGCTTAGGTAGCATCTCCTACAATGAGCAGTTCTTC
CASSLGSISYNEQFF
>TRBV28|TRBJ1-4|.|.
TGTGCCAGCAGCCGAGGGGGGGAGGGGTACGATGAAAAACTGTTTTTT
CASSRGGEGYDEKLFF
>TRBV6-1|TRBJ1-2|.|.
TGTGCCAGCACTGGACAGTATGGCTACACCTTC
CASTGQYGYTF
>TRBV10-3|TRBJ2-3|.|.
TGTGCCATCGCGACGGGGGGCGCAACAGATACGCAGTATTTT
CAIATGGATDTQYF
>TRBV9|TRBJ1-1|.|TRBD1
TGTGCCAGCAGCCTCCAGGGGGCCGGGGACACTGAAGCTTTCTTT
CASSLQGAGDTEAFF
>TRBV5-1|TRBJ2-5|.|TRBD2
TGCGCCAGCAGCTTGCAACTAGCGGAGCAAGAGACCCAGTACTTC
CASSLQLAEQETQYF
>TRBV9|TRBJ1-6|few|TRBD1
TGTGCCAGCAGTGCAGACAGGGGCGCTAGTAATTCACCCCTCCACTTT
CASSADRGASNSPLHF
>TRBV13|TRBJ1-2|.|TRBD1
TGTGCCAGCAGCTTTACAGGGACAGATGGCTACACCTTC
CASSFTGTDGYTF
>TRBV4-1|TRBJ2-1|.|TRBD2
TGCGCCAGCAGCCTTCGGACTAGCGGGAGGGCCGGGGAGCAGTTCTTC
CASSLRTSGRAGEQFF
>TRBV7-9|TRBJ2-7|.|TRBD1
TGTGCCAGCCTAGACAGGGGTCGGAACGAGCAGTACTTC
CASLDRGRNEQYF
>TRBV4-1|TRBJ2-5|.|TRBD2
TGCGCCAGCAGCCAGGGAGGGCGTTTACAAGAGACCCAGTACTTC
CASSQGGRLQETQYF
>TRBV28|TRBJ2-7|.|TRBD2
TGTGCCAGCAGCCGACCGACTAGCGGCTCCTACGAGCAGTACTTC
CASSRPTSGSYEQYF
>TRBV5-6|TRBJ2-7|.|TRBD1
TGTGCCAGCAGCATACCAACAGGGGATGAGGGTTACGAGCAGTACTTC
CASSIPTGDEGYEQYF
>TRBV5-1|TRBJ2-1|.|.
TGCGCCAGCAGCTTGGGTCCAGGGTATGGCAATGAGCAGTTCTTC
CASSLGPGYGNEQFF
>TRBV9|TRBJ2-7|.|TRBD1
TGTGCCAGCAGCCCCGGACAGGGGGACTACGAGCAGTACTTC
CASSPGQGDYEQYF
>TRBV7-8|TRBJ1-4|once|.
TGTGCCAGCAGCGACAGAAGCAATGAAAAACTGTTTTTT
CASSDRSNEKLFF
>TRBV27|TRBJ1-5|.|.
TGTGCCAGCAGTTTCGGGGTCAATCAGCCCCAGCATTTT
CASSFGVNQPQHF
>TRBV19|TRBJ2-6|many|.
TGTGCCAGTAGTATACAATCTGGGGCCAACGTCCTGACTTTC
CASSIQSGANVLTF
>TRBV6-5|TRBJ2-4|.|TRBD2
TGTGCCAGCAGTTCCCGGGGGGGCCGGAACATTCAGTACTTC
CASSSRGGRNIQYF
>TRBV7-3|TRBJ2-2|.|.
TGTGCCAGCAGCTTATCAGGGTTGGCCGGGGAGCTGTTTTTT
CASSLSGLAGELFF
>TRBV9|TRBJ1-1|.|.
TGTGCCAGCAGCGTAGAGGGGAAAGGGGCCTCGGGAGCTTTCTTT
CASSVEGKGASGAFF
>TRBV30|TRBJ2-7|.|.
TGTGCCATAGCACGGGGGAGCTCCTACGAGCAGTACTTC
CAIARGSSYEQYF